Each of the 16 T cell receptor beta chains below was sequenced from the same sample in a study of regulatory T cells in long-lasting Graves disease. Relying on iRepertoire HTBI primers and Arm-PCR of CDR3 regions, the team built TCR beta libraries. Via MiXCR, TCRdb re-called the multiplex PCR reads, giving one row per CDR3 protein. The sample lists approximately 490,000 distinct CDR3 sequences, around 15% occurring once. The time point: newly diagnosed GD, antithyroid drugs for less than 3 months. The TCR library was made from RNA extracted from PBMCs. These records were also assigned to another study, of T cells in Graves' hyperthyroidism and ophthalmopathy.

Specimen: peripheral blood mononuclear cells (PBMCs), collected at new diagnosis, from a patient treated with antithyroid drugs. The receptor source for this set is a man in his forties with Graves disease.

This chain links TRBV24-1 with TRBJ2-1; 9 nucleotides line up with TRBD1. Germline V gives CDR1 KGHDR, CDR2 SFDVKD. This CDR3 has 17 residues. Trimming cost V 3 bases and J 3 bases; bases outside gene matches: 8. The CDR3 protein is CATSDTTGGGIYNEQFF. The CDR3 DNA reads TGTGCCACCAGTGATACTACAGGGGGCGGGATCTACAATGAGCAGTTCTTC.

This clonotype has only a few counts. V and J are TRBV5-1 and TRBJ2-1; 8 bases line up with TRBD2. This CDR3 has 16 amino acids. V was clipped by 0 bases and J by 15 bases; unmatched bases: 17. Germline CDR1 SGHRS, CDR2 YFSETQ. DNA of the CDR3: TGCGCCAGCAGCTTGGAGTTATCGGGAGGGCCTTGGAAGTCGTTCTTC. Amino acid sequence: CASSLELSGGPWKSFF.

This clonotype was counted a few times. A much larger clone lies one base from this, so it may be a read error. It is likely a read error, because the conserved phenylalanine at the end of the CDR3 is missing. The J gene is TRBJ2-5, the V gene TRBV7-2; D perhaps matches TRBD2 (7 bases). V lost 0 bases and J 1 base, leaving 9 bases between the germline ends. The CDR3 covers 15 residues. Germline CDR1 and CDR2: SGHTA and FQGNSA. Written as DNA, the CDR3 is TGTGCCAGCAGCTTAGCCGGGGGGCGCCAAGAGACCCAGTACTCC. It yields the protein CASSLAGGRQETQYS.

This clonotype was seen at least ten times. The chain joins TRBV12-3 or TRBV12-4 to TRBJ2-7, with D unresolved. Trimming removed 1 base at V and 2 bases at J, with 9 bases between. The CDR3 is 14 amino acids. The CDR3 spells CASSLGQVAYEQYF. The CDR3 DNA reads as TGTGCCAGCAGTTTAGGGCAGGTTGCCTACGAGCAGTACTTC.

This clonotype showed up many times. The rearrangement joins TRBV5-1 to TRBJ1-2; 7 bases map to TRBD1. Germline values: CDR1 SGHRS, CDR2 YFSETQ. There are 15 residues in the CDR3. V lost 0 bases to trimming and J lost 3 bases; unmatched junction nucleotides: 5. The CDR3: CASSLASGQHYGYTF. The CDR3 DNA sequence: TGCGCCAGCAGCTTGGCCTCGGGACAGCACTATGGCTACACCTTC.

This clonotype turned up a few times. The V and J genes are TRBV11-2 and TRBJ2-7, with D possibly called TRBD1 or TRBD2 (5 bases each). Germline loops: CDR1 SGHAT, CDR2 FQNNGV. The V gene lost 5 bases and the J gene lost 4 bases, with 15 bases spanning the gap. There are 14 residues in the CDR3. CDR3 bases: TGTGCCAGCAGCGATACCAGGGACGGGTACGAGCAGTACTTC. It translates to CASSDTRDGYEQYF.

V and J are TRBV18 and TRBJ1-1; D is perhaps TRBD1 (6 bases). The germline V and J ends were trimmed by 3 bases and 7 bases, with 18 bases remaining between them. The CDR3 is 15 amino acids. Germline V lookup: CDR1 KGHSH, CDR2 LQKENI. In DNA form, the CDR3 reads TGTGCCAGCTCACCTGGGCCAGGGGAAACGAATGAAGCTTTCTTT. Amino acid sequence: CASSPGPGETNEAFF.

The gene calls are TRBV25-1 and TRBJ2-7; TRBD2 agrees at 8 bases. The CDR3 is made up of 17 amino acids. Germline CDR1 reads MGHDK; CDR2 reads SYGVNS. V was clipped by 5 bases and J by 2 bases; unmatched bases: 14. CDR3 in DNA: TGTGCCAGCAGTTCCCGGGGGGGTAGCGGAACGGCCTACGAGCAGTACTTC. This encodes CASSSRGGSGTAYEQYF.

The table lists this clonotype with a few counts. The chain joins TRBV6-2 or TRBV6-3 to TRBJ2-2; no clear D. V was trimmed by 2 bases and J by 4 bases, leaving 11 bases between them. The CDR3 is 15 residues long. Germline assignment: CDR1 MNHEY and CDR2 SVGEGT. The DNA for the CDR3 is TGTGCCAGCAGTTACGGCAGGTTCGGCACCGGGGAGCTGTTTTTT. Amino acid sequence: CASSYGRFGTGELFF.

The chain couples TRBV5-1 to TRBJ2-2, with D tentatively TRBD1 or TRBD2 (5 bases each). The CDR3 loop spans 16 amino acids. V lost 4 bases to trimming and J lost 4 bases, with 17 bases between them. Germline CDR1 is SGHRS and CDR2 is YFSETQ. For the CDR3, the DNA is TGCGCCAGCAGCCCGGGGTTGGGGGTCGGCACCGGGGAGCTGTTTTTT. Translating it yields CASSPGLGVGTGELFF.

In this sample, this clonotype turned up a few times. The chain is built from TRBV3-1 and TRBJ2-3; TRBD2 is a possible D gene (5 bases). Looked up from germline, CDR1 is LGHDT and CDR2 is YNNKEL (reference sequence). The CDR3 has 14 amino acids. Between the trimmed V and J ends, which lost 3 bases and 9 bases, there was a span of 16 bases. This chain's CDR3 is CASSHQQSGETQYF. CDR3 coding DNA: TGTGCCAGCAGCCACCAGCAGTCCGGGGAGACGCAGTATTTT.

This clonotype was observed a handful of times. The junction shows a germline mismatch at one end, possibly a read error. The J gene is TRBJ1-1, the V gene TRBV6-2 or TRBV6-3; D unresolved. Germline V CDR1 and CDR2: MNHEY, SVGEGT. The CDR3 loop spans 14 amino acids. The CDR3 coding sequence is TGTGCCAGCAGTGAGGCTGGCTCGAACGCTGAAGCTTTCTTT. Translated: CASSEAGSNAEAFF.

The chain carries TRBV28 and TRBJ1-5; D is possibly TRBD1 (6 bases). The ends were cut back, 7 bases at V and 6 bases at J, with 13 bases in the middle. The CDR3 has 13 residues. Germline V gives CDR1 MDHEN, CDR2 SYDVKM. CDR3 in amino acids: CASTLRGPQPQHF. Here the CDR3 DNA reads TGTGCCAGCACCCTACGGGGGCCTCAGCCCCAGCATTTT.

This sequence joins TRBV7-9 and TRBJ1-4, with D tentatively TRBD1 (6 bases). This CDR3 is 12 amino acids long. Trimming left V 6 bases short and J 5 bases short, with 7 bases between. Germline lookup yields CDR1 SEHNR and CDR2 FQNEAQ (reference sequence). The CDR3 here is CASRDRNEKLFF. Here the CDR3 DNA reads TGTGCCAGCAGAGACAGGAATGAAAAACTGTTTTTT.

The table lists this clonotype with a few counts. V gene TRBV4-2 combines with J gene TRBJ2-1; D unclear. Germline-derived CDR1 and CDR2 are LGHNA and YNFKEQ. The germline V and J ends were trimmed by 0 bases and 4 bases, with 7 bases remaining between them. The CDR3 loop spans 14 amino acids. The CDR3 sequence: CASSQENSYNEQFF. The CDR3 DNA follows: TGTGCCAGCAGCCAAGAAAACAGTTACAATGAGCAGTTCTTC.

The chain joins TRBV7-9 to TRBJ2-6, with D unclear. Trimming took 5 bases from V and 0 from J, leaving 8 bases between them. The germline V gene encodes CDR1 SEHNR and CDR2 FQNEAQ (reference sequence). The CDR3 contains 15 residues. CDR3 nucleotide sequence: TGTGCCAGCAGCACCAGACCCTCTGGGGCCAACGTCCTGACTTTC. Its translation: CASSTRPSGANVLTF.